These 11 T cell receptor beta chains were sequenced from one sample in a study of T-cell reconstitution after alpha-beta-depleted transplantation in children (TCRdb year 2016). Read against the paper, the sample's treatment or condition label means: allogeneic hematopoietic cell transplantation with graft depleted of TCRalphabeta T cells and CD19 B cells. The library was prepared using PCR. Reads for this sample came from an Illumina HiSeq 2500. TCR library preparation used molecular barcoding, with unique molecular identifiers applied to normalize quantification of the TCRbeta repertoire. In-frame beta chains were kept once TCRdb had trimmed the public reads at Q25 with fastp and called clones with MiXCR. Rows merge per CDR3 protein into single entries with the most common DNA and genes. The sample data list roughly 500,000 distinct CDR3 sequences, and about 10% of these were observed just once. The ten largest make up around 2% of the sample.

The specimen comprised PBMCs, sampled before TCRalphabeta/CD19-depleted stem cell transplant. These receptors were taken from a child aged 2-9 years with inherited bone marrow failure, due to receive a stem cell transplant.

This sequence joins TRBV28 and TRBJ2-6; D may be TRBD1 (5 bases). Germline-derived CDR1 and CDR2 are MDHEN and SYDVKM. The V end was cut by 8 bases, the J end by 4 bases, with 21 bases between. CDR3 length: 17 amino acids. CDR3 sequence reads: CASGTTGSSCGANVLTF. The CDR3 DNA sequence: TGTGCCAGCGGAACAACAGGTAGTTCGTGCGGGGCCAACGTCCTGACTTTC.

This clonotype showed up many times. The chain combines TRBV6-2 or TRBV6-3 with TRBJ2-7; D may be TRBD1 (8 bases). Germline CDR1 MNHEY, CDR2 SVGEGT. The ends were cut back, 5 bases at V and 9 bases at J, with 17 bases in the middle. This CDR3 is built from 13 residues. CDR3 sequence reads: CASSPRTGRVQYF. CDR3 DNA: TGTGCCAGCAGTCCTCGGACAGGGAGGGTGCAGTACTTC.

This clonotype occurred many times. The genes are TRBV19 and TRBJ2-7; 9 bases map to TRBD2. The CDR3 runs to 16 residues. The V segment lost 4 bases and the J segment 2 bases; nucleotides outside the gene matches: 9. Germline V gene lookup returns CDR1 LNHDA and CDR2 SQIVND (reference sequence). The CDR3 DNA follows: TGTGCCAGTAGTACGGAGGGCCTAGCGGGACCCTACGAGCAGTACTTC. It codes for CASSTEGLAGPYEQYF.

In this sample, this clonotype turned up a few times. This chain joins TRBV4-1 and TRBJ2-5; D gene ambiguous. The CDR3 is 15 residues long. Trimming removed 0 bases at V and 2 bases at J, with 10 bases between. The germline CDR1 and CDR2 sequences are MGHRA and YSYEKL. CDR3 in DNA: TGCGCCAGCAGCCAAGATTTAACAGTTCAAGAGACCCAGTACTTC. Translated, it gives CASSQDLTVQETQYF.

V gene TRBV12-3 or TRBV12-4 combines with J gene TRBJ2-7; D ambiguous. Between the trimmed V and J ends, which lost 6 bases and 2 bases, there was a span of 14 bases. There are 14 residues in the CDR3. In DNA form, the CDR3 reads TGTGCCAGCAGCCCGACACGGAAGCCCTACGAGCAGTACTTC. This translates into CASSPTRKPYEQYF.

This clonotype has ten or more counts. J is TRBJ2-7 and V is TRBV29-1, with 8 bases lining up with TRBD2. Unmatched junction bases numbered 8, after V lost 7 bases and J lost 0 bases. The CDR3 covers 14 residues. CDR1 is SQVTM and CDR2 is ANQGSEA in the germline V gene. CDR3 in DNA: TGCAGCGCCGTCGTAGCGGGGTACTCCTACGAGCAGTACTTC. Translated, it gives CSAVVAGYSYEQYF.

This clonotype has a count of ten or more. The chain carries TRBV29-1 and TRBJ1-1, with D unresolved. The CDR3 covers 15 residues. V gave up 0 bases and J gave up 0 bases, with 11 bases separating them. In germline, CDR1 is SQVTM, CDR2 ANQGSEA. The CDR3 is CSVEDTWAVNTEAFF. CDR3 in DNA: TGCAGCGTTGAAGATACCTGGGCCGTGAACACTGAAGCTTTCTTT.

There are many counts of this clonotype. CDR3: CASGLDQETQYF. The CDR3 bases are TGTGCTAGTGGTTTGGACCAAGAGACCCAGTACTTC. The V and J genes are TRBV12-5 and TRBJ2-5, with unresolved D. Per germline, CDR1 LGHNT and CDR2 FRNRAP. The CDR3 has 12 amino acids. Trimming took 1 base from V and 0 from J, leaving 0 bases between them.

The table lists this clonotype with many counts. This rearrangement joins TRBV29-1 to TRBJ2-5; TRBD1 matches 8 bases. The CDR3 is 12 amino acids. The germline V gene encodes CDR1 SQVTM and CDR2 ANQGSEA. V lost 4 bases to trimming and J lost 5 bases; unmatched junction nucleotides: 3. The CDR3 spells CSVAGGAETQYF. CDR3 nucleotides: TGCAGCGTTGCAGGGGGCGCGGAGACCCAGTACTTC.

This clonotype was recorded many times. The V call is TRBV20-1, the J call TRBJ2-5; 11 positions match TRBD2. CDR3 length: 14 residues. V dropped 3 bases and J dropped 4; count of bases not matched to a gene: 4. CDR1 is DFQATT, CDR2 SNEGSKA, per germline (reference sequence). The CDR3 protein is CSARRLAGGETQYF. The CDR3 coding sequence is TGCAGTGCTAGGCGCCTAGCGGGAGGAGAGACCCAGTACTTC.

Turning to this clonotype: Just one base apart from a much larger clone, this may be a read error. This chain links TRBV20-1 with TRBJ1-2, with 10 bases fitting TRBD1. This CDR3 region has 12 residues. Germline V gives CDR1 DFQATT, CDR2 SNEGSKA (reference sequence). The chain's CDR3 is CSKVTGGDGYTF. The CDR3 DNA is TGCAGCAAAGTGACAGGGGGCGATGGCTACACCTTC.